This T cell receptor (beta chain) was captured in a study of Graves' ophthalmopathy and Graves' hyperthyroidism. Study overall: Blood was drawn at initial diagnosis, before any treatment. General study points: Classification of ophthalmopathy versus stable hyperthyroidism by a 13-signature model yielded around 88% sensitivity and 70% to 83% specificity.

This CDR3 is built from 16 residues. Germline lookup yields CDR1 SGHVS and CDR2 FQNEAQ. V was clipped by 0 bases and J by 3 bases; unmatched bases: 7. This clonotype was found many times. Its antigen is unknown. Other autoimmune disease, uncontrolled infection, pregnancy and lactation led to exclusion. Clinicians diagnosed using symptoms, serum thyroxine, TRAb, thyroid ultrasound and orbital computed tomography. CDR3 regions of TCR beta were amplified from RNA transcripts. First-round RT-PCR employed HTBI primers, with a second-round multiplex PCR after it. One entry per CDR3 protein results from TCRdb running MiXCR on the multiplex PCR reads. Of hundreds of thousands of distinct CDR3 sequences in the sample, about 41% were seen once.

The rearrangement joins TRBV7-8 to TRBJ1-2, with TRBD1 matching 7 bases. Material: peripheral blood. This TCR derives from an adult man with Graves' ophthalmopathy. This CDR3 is CASSLASRGLHYGYTF. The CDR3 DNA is TGTGCCAGCAGCTTAGCATCCAGGGGGTTACACTATGGCTACACCTTC.